This passage covers 2 T cell receptor beta chains from one sample sequenced in a study of blood T cell repertoires in COVID-19. Sequenced by immunoSEQ multiplex PCR; TCRdb stores in-frame clones only, minus some. In the table there are 30,000 to 40,000 clones, roughly 80% of which are singletons. Sequenced material: peripheral blood. All receptors come from a woman aged 70-85 years with acute or convalescent COVID-19.

This clone was seen a handful of times. The CDR3 DNA sequence: TGTGCCATCAGTGAGACGGGCAATCAGCCCCAGCATTTT. It yields the protein CAISETGNQPQHF. The chain couples TRBV10-3 to TRBJ1-5; the D is unclear. The CDR3 is 13 residues long. Germline V lookup: CDR1 ENHRY, CDR2 SYGVKD. Deletions cut 2 bases from V and 2 bases from J, with 4 bases between.

The chain links TRBV4-1 to TRBJ2-1; TRBD2 matches at 10 bases. In germline, CDR1 is MGHRA, CDR2 YSYEKL. The CDR3 is 15 residues long. V was pared by 1 base and J by 6 bases, with 3 bases of the junction left unmatched. CDR3 DNA: TGCGCCAGCAGCCAAGGGACTAGCGGAACCAATGAGCAGTTCTTC. Amino acid sequence: CASSQGTSGTNEQFF.